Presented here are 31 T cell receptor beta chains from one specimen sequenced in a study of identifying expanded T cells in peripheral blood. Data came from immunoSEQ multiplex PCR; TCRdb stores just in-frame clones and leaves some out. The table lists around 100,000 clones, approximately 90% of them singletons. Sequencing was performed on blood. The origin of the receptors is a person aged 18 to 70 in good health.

CDR3 DNA: TGTGCCTGGAGCCCTCTGAACACTGAAGCTTTCTTT. This gives the protein CAWSPLNTEAFF. The chain joins TRBV30 to TRBJ1-1, with no clear D. The CDR3 length is 12 residues. Trimming stripped 3 bases from V and 0 bases from J, with 5 bases between. The germline gives CDR1 GTSNPN, CDR2 SVGIG (reference sequence).

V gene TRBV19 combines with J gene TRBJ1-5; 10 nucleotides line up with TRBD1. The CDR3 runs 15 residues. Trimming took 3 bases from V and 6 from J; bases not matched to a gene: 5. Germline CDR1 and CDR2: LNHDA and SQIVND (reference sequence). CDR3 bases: TGTGCCAGTAGTATGGGTAGGACAGGGGGTCAGCCCCAGCATTTT. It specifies CASSMGRTGGQPQHF.

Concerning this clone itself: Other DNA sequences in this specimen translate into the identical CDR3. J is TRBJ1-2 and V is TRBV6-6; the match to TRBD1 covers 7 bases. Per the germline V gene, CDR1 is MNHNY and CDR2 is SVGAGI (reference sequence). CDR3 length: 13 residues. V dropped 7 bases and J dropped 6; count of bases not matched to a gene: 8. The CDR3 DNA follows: TGTGCCAGCACCAGACAGGGCGCCCATGGCTACACCTTC. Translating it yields CASTRQGAHGYTF.

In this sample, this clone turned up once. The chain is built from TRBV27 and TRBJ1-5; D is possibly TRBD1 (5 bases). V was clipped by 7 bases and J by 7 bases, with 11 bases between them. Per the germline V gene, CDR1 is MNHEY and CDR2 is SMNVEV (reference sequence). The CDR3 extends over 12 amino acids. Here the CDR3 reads CASKGVGQPQHF. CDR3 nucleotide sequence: TGTGCCAGCAAAGGGGTAGGACAGCCCCAGCATTTT.

The CDR3 DNA sequence: TGTGCCAGCAAGGGACAGGGCCGCGAATCACCCCAGTACTTC. Translating it yields CASKGQGRESPQYF. This sequence joins TRBV5-8 and TRBJ2-5, with 9 bases fitting TRBD1. The V gene end was trimmed by 6 bases and the J gene end by 9 bases; junction bases not matched to a gene: 12. The germline V gene has CDR1 SGHTS and CDR2 YDEGEE. The CDR3 is 14 amino acids.

CDR3 DNA: TGTGCCAGCAGTGAGAGACAGGGGGCTGGTTATGGCTACACCTTC. Its protein is CASSERQGAGYGYTF. The chain joins TRBV6-1 to TRBJ1-2; the match to TRBD1 covers 10 bases. V shed 3 bases, J shed 5 bases, and the junction held 6 bases outside the gene matches. This CDR3 has 15 amino acids. Germline CDR1 MNHNS, CDR2 SASEGT.

The CDR3 is CATSRGGQGAYEQYF. The CDR3 DNA reads TGTGCCACCAGCAGAGGAGGACAGGGCGCCTACGAGCAGTACTTC. The chain links TRBV15 to TRBJ2-7, with 8 bases matching TRBD1. Germline V gene data show CDR1 as LNHNV and CDR2 as YYDKDF (reference sequence). The CDR3 is 15 amino acids. Trimming at V came to 1 base and at J to 2 bases, leaving 4 bases not matched to a gene.

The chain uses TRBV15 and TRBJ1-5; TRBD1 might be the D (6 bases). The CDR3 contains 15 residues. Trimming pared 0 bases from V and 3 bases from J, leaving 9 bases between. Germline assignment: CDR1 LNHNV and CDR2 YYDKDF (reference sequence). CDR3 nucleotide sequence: TGTGCCACCAGCAGAGATGGGGGGGCCAATCAGCCCCAGCATTTT. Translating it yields CATSRDGGANQPQHF.

The CDR3 here is CASRLPGQGSNEQFF. CDR3 in DNA: TGTGCCAGCAGATTACCGGGACAGGGCTCCAATGAGCAGTTCTTC. V and J are TRBV27 and TRBJ2-1; 9 bases are a match to TRBD1. The germline CDR1 and CDR2 sequences are MNHEY and SMNVEV (reference sequence). The CDR3 sequence is 15 residues long. V trimming: 6 bases; J trimming: 6 bases; junction bases outside the gene matches: 9.

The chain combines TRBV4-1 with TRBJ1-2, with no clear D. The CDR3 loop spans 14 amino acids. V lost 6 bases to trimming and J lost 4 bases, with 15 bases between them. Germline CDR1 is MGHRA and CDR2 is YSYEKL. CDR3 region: CASRSREGSYGYTF. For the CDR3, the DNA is TGCGCCAGCAGGAGCCGGGAGGGCTCCTATGGCTACACCTTC.

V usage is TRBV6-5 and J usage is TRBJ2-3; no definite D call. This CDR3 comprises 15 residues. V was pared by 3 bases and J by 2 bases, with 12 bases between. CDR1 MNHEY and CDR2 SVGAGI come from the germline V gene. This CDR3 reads CASSYLRAATDTQYF. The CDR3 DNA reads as TGTGCCAGCAGTTATCTTCGGGCGGCCACAGATACGCAGTATTTT.

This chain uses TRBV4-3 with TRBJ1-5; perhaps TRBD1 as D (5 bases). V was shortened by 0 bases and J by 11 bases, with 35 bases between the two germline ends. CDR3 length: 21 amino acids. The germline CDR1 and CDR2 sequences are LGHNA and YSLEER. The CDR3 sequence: CASSQDLGLFYDGPTLSTQHF. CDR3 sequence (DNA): TGCGCCAGCAGCCAAGATCTGGGACTCTTCTACGATGGCCCAACCTTAAGTACCCAGCATTTT.

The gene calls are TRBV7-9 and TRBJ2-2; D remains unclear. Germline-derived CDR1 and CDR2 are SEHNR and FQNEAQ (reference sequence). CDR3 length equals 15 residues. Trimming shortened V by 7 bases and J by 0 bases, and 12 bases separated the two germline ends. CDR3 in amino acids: CASMTRGSNTGELFF. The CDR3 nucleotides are TGTGCCAGCATGACGAGAGGTTCGAACACCGGGGAGCTGTTTTTT.

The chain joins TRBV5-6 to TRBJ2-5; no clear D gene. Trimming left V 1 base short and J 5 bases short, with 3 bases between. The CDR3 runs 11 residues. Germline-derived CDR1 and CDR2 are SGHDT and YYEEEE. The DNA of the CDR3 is TGTGCCAGCAGCTTGTGGGAGACCCAGTACTTC. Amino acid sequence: CASSLWETQYF. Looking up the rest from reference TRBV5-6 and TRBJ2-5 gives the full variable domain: DAGVTQSPTHLIKTRGQQVTLRCSPKSGHDTVSWYQQALGQGPQFIFQYYEEEERQRGNFPDRFSGHQFPNYSSELNVNALLLGDSALYLCASSLWETQYFGPGTRLLVL.

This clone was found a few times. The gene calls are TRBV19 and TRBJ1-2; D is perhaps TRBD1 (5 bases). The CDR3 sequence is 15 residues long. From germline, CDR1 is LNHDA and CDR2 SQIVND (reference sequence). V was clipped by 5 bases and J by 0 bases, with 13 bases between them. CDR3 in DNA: TGTGCCAGTAGTCCGGACACCTTTTCTAACTATGGCTACACCTTC. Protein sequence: CASSPDTFSNYGYTF.

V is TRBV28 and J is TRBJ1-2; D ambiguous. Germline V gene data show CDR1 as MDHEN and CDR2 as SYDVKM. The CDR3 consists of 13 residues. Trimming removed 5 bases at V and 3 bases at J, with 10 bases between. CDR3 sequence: CASSRPEYYGYTF. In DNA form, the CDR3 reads TGTGCCAGCAGTCGCCCGGAGTACTATGGCTACACCTTC.

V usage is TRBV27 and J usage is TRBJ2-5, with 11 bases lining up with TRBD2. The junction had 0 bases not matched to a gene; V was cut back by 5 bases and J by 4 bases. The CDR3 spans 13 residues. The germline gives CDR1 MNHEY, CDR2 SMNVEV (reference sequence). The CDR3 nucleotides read TGTGCCAGCAGTGGGACTAGCGGAGAGACCCAGTACTTC. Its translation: CASSGTSGETQYF.

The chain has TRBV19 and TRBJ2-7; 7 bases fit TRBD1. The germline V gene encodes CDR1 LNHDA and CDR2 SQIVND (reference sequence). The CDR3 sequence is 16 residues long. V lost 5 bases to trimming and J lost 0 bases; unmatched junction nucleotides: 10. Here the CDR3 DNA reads TGTGCCAGTAGTGTCCCCGGTCGACAGGGCTCCTACGAGCAGTACTTC. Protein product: CASSVPGRQGSYEQYF.

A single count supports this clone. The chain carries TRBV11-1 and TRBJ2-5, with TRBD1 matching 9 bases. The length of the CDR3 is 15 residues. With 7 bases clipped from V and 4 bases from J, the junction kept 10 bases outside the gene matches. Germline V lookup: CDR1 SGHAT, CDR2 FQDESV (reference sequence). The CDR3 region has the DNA TGTGCCAGCACCACCACAGGGGGCTTCTTAGAGACCCAGTACTTC. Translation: CASTTTGGFLETQYF. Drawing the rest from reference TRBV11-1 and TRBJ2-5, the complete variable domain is EAEVAQSPRYKITEKSQAVAFWCDPISGHATLYWYRQILGQGPELLVQFQDESVVDDSQLPKDRFSAERLKGVDSTLKIQPAELGDSAMYLCASTTTGGFLETQYFGPGTRLLVL.

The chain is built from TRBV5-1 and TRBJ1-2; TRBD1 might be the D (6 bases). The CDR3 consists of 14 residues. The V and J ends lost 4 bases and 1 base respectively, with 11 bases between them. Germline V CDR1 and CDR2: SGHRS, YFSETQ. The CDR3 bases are TGCGCCAGCAGCCCGGAAGGGGGTAACTATGGCTACACCTTC. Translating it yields CASSPEGGNYGYTF.

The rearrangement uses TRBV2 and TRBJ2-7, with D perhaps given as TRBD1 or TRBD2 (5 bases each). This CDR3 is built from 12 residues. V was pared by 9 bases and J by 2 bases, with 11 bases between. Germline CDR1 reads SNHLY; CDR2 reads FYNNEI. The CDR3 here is CASSGPTYEQYF. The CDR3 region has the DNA TGTGCCAGTTCGGGACCAACCTACGAGCAGTACTTC.

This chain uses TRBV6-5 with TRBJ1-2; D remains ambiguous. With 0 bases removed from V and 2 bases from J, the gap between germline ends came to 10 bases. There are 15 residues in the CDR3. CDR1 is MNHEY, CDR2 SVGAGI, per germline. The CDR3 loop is CASSYSPGQNYGYTF. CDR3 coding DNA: TGTGCCAGCAGTTACTCGCCGGGCCAAAACTATGGCTACACCTTC.

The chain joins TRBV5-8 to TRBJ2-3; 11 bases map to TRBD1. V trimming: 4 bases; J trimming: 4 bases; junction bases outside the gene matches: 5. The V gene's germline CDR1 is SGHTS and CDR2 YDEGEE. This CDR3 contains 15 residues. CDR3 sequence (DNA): TGTGCCAGCAGCCGGACAGGGGGCGCCGCAGATACGCAGTATTTT. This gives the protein CASSRTGGAADTQYF.

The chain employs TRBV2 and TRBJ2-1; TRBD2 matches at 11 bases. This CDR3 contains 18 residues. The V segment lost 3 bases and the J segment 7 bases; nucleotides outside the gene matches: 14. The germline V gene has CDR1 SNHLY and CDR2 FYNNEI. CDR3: CASSDWASGGKRGNEQFF. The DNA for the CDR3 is TGTGCCAGCAGTGATTGGGCTAGCGGGGGGAAAAGGGGAAATGAGCAGTTCTTC.

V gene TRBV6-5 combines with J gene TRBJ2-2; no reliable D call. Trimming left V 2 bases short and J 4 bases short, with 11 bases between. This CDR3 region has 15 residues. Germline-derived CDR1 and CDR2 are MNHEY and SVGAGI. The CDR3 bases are TGTGCCAGCAGTTACACTTCGACGGGCACCGGGGAGCTGTTTTTT. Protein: CASSYTSTGTGELFF.

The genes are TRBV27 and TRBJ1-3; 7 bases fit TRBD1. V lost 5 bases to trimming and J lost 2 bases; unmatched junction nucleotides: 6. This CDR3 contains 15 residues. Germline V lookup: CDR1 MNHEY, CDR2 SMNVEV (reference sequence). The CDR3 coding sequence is TGTGCCAGCAGTCCCCAGACAGGGCCTGGAAACACCATATATTTT. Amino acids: CASSPQTGPGNTIYF.

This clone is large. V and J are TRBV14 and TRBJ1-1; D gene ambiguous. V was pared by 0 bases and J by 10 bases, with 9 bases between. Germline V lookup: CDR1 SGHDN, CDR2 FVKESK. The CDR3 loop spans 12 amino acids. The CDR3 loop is CASSQDRALAFF. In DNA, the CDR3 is TGTGCCAGCAGCCAAGATCGGGCATTAGCTTTCTTT.

Here the CDR3 DNA reads TGCGCCAGCGCCATTCTATGGGGCCCTAGCACAGATACGCAGTATTTT. Amino acids: CASAILWGPSTDTQYF. The chain joins TRBV5-1 to TRBJ2-3; D is possibly TRBD1 (5 bases). Germline V gives CDR1 SGHRS, CDR2 YFSETQ. Trimming cost V 7 bases and J 0 bases, with 18 bases left between them. CDR3 size: 16 residues.

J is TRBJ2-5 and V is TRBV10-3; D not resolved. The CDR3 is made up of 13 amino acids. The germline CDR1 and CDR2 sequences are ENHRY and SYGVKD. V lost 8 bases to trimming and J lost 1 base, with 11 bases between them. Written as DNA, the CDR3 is TGTGCCATCGGTGCGACTTCCCAAGAGACCCAGTACTTC. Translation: CAIGATSQETQYF.

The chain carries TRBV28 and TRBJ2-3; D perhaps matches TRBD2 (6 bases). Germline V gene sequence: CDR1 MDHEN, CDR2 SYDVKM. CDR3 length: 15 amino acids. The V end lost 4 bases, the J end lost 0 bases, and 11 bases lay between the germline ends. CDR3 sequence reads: CASSSAGRSTDTQYF. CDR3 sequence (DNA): TGTGCCAGCAGTTCCGCAGGGAGGAGCACAGATACGCAGTATTTT.

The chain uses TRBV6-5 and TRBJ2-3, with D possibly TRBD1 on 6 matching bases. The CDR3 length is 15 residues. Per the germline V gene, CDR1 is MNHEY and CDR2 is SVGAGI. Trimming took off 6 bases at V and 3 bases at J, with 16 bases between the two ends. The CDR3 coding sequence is TGTGCCAGCAGCCCCACAGGGCTGAGGACAGATACGCAGTATTTT. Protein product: CASSPTGLRTDTQYF.